These 23 T cell receptor beta chains originate from one sample sequenced in a study of beta chain features in type 1 diabetes. Expressed TCRB transcripts were sequenced because the isolated RNA had all been reverse transcribed beforehand. Sequenced by immunoSEQ multiplex PCR; TCRdb stores in-frame clones only, minus some. The repertoire holds 240,000 or so clones, with 55% to 70% as singletons. What was sequenced was naive CD4+ T cells from blood. The origin of the receptors is a man aged 25-45 years in good health.

This clone was seen only once. The chain employs TRBV28 and TRBJ1-2, with D maybe TRBD1 (6 bases). Between the trimmed V and J ends, which lost 6 bases and 8 bases, there was a span of 16 bases. The germline V gene has CDR1 MDHEN and CDR2 SYDVKM. The CDR3 contains 13 residues. The CDR3 is CASRLRGGIGYTF. CDR3 nucleotides: TGTGCCAGCAGGCTCAGGGGAGGGATCGGCTACACCTTC.

The chain combines TRBV30 with TRBJ1-4, with 7 bases aligning to TRBD1. V lost 7 bases and J lost 7; bases outside the gene matches: 9. This CDR3 is built from 13 residues. Germline assignment: CDR1 GTSNPN and CDR2 SVGIG (reference sequence). In nucleotides, the CDR3 is TGTGCCTCAGCCAGGGGGTCGAGTGAAAAACTGTTTTTT. Protein: CASARGSSEKLFF.

V usage is TRBV30 and J usage is TRBJ2-7, with 9 bases that match TRBD2. The CDR3 has 12 residues. Trimming at V came to 3 bases and at J to 6 bases, leaving 3 bases not matched to a gene. CDR1 and CDR2 from the germline V gene are GTSNPN and SVGIG (reference sequence). In DNA form, the CDR3 reads TGTGCCTGGAGGCAGCGGGGGGTCGAGCAGTACTTC. It is translated as CAWRQRGVEQYF.

This chain joins TRBV4-1 and TRBJ1-6; the D is unclear. Trimming cost V 0 bases and J 6 bases, with 6 bases left between them. The V gene's germline CDR1 is MGHRA and CDR2 YSYEKL. This CDR3 has 14 residues. CDR3 nucleotide sequence: TGCGCCAGCAGCCAAGAAGACTTTAATTCACCCCTCCACTTT. Protein product: CASSQEDFNSPLHF.

The chain carries TRBV9 and TRBJ2-5, with TRBD2 matching 10 bases. The CDR3 length is 15 residues. The junction had 8 bases not matched to a gene; V was cut back by 4 bases and J by 5 bases. Germline values: CDR1 SGDLS, CDR2 YYNGEE. In DNA form, the CDR3 reads TGTGCCAGCAGCATCAGACCTAGCGGGGGCGAGACCCAGTACTTC. It is translated as CASSIRPSGGETQYF.

The chain has TRBV7-9 and TRBJ1-3; D not resolved. Germline loops: CDR1 SEHNR, CDR2 FQNEAQ (reference sequence). The CDR3 is made up of 13 amino acids. With 1 base removed from V and 6 bases from J, the gap between germline ends came to 7 bases. CDR3 residues: CASSLGPENTIYF. CDR3 bases: TGTGCCAGCAGCTTAGGACCTGAAAACACCATATATTTT.

V gene TRBV30 combines with J gene TRBJ2-1; tentative D call: TRBD2 (5 bases). There are 12 residues in the CDR3. Germline V gives CDR1 GTSNPN, CDR2 SVGIG (reference sequence). With 3 bases removed from V and 7 bases from J, the gap between germline ends came to 10 bases. This CDR3 reads CAWRVAQNEQFF. The DNA for the CDR3 is TGTGCCTGGAGGGTAGCGCAAAATGAGCAGTTCTTC. The complete variable domain, with remaining parts taken from reference TRBV30 and TRBJ2-1, reads SQTIHQWPATLVQPVGSPLSLECTVEGTSNPNLYWYRQAAGRGLQLLFYSVGIGQISSEVPQNLSASRPQDRQFILSSKKLLLSDSGFYLCAWRVAQNEQFFGPGTRLTVL.

The chain uses TRBV30 and TRBJ2-1; 7 bases agree with TRBD1. Losses at the gene ends were 7 bases for V and 0 bases for J; bases not matched to a gene: 9. Germline CDR1 and CDR2: GTSNPN and SVGIG (reference sequence). The CDR3 sequence is 15 residues long. The CDR3 DNA follows: TGTGCCTCCAAGGGGGCAGGCAGCTCCTACAATGAGCAGTTCTTC. This translates into CASKGAGSSYNEQFF.

This clone has a handful of counts. This chain uses TRBV25-1 with TRBJ2-7; D gene unclear. CDR1 MGHDK and CDR2 SYGVNS come from the germline V gene. CDR3 length: 12 amino acids. The V end lost 1 base, the J end lost 5 bases, and 6 bases lay between the germline ends. CDR3 DNA: TGTGCCAGCAGTGAATCCAGGCACGAGCAGTACTTC. Its translation: CASSESRHEQYF.

This rearrangement joins TRBV27 to TRBJ2-3; tentative D call: TRBD2 (6 bases). Per germline, CDR1 MNHEY and CDR2 SMNVEV (reference sequence). This CDR3 region has 14 residues. The ends were cut back, 4 bases at V and 5 bases at J, with 13 bases in the middle. CDR3 DNA sequence: TGTGCCAGCAGTTCCCAGGGAGCGGGAGATACGCAGTATTTT. It is translated as CASSSQGAGDTQYF.

The V call is TRBV28, the J call TRBJ2-7; no definite D call. Trimming took 7 bases from V and 5 from J, leaving 12 bases between them. CDR3 length: 12 residues. Germline V CDR1 and CDR2: MDHEN, SYDVKM. In DNA form, the CDR3 reads TGTGCCAGCACCCCCACTGGGCACGAGCAGTACTTC. Translated, it gives CASTPTGHEQYF.

The chain uses TRBV10-3 and TRBJ2-7; TRBD1 aligns across 8 bases. Trimming took 7 bases from V and 5 from J; bases not matched to a gene: 7. Germline V lookup: CDR1 ENHRY, CDR2 SYGVKD. The CDR3 runs to 13 residues. CDR3: CAITRTGRNEQYF. CDR3 DNA: TGTGCCATCACGCGGACAGGGAGGAACGAGCAGTACTTC.

The chain links TRBV25-1 to TRBJ2-7; 10 nucleotides match TRBD1. The CDR3 consists of 14 residues. V gave up 4 bases and J gave up 4 bases; unmatched junction bases: 4. Germline CDR1 MGHDK, CDR2 SYGVNS. In DNA form, the CDR3 reads TGTGCCAGCAGTGCGGGACAGGGGATATACGAGCAGTACTTC. Translating it yields CASSAGQGIYEQYF.

As regards this clone: This specimen includes other DNA sequences encoding the same CDR3. The chain joins TRBV15 to TRBJ1-5; D call uncertain. The V end lost 0 bases, the J end lost 2 bases, and 5 bases lay between the germline ends. CDR3 size: 14 residues. From germline, CDR1 is LNHNV and CDR2 YYDKDF (reference sequence). DNA for the CDR3: TGTGCCACCAGCAGAGATGGCGGCAATCAGCCCCAGCATTTT. Its translation is CATSRDGGNQPQHF.

The chain couples TRBV21-1 to TRBJ2-1; the tabulated D call, TRBD2, remains unverified against the DNA. TRBV21-1 is assigned pseudogene status. This CDR3 is built from 12 residues. CDR3 residues: CASSKLTNEQFF. CDR3 DNA sequence: TGTGCCAGCAGCAAACTGACTAATGAGCAGTTCTTC.

In its sample, this clone was seen once. The V and J genes are TRBV5-1 and TRBJ1-1; D gene unclear. The CDR3 has 14 amino acids. Germline values: CDR1 SGHRS, CDR2 YFSETQ. Trimming removed 3 bases from V and 1 base from J, with 10 bases in between. CDR3 residues: CASSSDGGNTEAFF. The DNA for the CDR3 is TGCGCCAGCAGCTCCGACGGCGGGAACACTGAAGCTTTCTTT.

The chain recombines TRBV30 with TRBJ1-1; the D is unclear. This CDR3 region has 14 residues. Trimming stripped 4 bases from V and 6 bases from J, with 18 bases between. The germline V gene has CDR1 GTSNPN and CDR2 SVGIG (reference sequence). CDR3: CAWNGALRRAEAFF. CDR3 sequence (DNA): TGTGCCTGGAATGGTGCCCTGAGGCGGGCTGAAGCTTTCTTT.

The genes are TRBV5-1 and TRBJ2-1; D gene unclear. Looked up from germline, CDR1 is SGHRS and CDR2 is YFSETQ. V was shortened by 0 bases and J by 1 base, with 8 bases between the two germline ends. The CDR3 is 15 amino acids. CDR3 coding DNA: TGCGCCAGCAGCTTGGACTCCGGATCCTACAATGAGCAGTTCTTC. This codes for CASSLDSGSYNEQFF.

This CDR3 is CSVEKVLSGNTIYF. The CDR3 nucleotides are TGCAGCGTTGAAAAGGTTTTGTCAGGAAACACCATATATTTT. This chain connects TRBV29-1 to TRBJ1-3; D unresolved. The CDR3 runs 14 residues. Germline-derived CDR1 and CDR2 are SQVTM and ANQGSEA. V lost 2 bases to trimming and J lost 4 bases, with 12 bases between them.

The rearrangement joins TRBV11-2 to TRBJ2-1; 7 nucleotides match TRBD1. The V gene end was trimmed by 0 bases and the J gene end by 0 bases; junction bases not matched to a gene: 2. Germline V gene sequence: CDR1 SGHAT, CDR2 FQNNGV. This CDR3 spans 16 amino acids. CDR3 nucleotides: TGTGCCAGCAGCTTAGAAGACAGGGCCTCCTACAATGAGCAGTTCTTC. Protein sequence: CASSLEDRASYNEQFF.

The CDR3 nucleotides are TGTGCCAGCAGTGACAGGGGTGATGGCTACACCTTC. Residues: CASSDRGDGYTF. This rearrangement joins TRBV2 to TRBJ1-2, with TRBD1 as a possible D gene (6 bases). Germline CDR1 reads SNHLY; CDR2 reads FYNNEI. The CDR3 loop spans 12 amino acids. V dropped 3 bases and J dropped 6 bases, with 8 bases sitting between them.

The chain joins TRBV9 to TRBJ2-3, with TRBD2 matching 14 bases. This CDR3 has 19 amino acids. The V gene end was trimmed by 2 bases and the J gene end by 4 bases; junction bases not matched to a gene: 12. Germline V gene sequence: CDR1 SGDLS, CDR2 YYNGEE. The CDR3 DNA follows: TGTGCCAGCAGCGTCGTGCCGGGACTAGCGGGAGTCGTGCCAGATACGCAGTATTTT. Encoded protein: CASSVVPGLAGVVPDTQYF.

A few counts support this clone. The chain carries TRBV5-1 and TRBJ2-5; D gene unclear. This CDR3 has 14 residues. Germline lookup yields CDR1 SGHRS and CDR2 YFSETQ. The ends were cut back, 4 bases at V and 1 base at J, with 11 bases in the middle. The CDR3 nucleotides are TGCGCCAGCAGCCTGGTCAGATCCCAAGAGACCCAGTACTTC. This translates into CASSLVRSQETQYF.